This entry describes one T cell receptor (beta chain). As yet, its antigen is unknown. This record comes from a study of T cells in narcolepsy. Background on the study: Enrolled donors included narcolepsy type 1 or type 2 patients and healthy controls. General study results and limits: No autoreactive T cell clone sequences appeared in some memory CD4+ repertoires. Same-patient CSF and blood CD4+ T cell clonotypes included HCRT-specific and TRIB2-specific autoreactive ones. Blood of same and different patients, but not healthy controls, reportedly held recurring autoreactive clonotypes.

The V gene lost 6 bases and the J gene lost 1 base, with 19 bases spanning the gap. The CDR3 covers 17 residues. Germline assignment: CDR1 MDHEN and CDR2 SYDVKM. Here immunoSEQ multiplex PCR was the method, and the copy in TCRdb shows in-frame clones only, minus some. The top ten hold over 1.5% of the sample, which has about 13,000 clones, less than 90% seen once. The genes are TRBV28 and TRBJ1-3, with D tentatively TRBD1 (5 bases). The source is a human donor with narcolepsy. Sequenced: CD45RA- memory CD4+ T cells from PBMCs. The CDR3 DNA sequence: TGTGCCAGCAGCCCTAGGAGGAGGGGCGCGTCTGGAAACACCATATATTTT. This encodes CASSPRRRGASGNTIYF.